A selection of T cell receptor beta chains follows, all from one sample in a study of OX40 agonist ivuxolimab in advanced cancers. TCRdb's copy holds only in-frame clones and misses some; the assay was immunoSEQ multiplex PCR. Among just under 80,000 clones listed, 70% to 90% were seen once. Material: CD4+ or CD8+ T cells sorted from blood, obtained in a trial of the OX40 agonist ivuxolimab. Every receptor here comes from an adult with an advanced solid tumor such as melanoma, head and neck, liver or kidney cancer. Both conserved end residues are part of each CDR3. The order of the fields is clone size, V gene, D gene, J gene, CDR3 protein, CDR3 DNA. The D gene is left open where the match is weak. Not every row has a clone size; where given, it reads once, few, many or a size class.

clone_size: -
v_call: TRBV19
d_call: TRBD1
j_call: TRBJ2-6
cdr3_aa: CASSTRAGGQGAPGANVLTF
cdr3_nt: TGTGCCAGTAGTACCCGCGCCGGGGGACAGGGGGCCCCTGGGGCCAACGTCCTGACTTTC

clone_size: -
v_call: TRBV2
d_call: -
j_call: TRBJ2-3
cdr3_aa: CASSHQISTDTQYF
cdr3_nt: TGTGCCAGCAGCCACCAGATTAGCACAGATACGCAGTATTTT

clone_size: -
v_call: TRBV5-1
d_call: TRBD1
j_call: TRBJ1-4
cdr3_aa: CASSFTGATNEKLFF
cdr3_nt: TGCGCCAGCAGCTTCACAGGGGCAACTAATGAAAAACTGTTTTTT

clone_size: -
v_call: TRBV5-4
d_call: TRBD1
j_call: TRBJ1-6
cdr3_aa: CASSLKDRDSPLHF
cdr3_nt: TGTGCCAGCAGCTTGAAGGACAGGGATTCACCCCTCCACTTT

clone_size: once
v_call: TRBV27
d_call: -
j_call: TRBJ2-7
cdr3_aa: CASSLGLATHYEQYF
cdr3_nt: TGTGCCAGCAGTTTAGGGCTAGCGACTCATTACGAGCAGTACTTC

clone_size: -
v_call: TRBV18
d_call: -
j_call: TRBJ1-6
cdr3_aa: CASSLRGGLINSPLHF
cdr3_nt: TGTGCCAGCTCACTGAGGGGAGGCCTAATTAATTCACCCCTCCACTTT

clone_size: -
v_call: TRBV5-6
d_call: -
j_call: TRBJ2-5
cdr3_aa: CASSWRRRQETQYF
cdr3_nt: TGTGCCAGCAGCTGGCGGCGCAGACAAGAGACCCAGTACTTC

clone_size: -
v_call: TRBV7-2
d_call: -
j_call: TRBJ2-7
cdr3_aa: CASSQNGEGIYEQYF
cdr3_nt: TGTGCCAGCAGCCAAAACGGAGAAGGGATCTACGAGCAGTACTTC

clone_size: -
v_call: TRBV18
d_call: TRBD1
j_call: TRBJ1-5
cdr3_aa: CASSPTGNSNQPQHF
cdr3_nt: TGTGCCAGCTCTCCGACAGGGAATAGCAATCAGCCCCAGCATTTT

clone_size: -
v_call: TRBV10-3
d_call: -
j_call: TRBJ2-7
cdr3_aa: CAISETRRSYEQYF
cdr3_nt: TGTGCCATCAGTGAAACCCGCCGCTCCTACGAGCAGTACTTC

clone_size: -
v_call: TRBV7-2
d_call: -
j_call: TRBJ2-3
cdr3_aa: CASSFRGPSTDTQYF
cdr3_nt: TGTGCCAGCAGCTTCAGAGGTCCGAGCACAGATACGCAGTATTTT

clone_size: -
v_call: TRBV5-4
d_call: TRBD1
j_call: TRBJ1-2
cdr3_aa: CASSLTGVNYGYTF
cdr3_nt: TGTGCCAGCAGCTTGACAGGGGTTAACTATGGCTACACCTTC

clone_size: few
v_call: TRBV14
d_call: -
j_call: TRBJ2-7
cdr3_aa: CASSPRWVGNYEQYF
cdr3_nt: TGTGCCAGCAGCCCCCGCTGGGTGGGAAACTACGAGCAGTACTTC

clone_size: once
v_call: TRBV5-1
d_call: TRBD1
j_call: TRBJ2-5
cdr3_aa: CASSHPGQGETQYF
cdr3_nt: TGCGCCAGCAGCCACCCGGGACAGGGTGAGACCCAGTACTTC

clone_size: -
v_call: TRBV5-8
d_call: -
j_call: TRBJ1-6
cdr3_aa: CASSIRQLNSPLHF
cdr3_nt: TGTGCCAGCAGCATCAGGCAGTTGAATTCACCCCTCCACTTT

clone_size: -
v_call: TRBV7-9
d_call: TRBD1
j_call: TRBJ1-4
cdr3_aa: CASSFHDRGEKLFF
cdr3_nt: TGTGCCAGCAGCTTTCATGACAGGGGTGAAAAACTGTTTTTT

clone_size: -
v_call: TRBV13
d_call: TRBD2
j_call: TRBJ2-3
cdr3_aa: CASSSKGTSGSRPDTQYF
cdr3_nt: TGTGCCAGCAGCTCAAAGGGGACTAGCGGTTCTCGCCCAGATACGCAGTATTTT

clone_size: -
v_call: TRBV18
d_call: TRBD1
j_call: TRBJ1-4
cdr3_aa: CASSEAGQGHEKLFF
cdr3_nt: TGTGCCAGCTCAGAAGCGGGACAGGGACATGAAAAACTGTTTTTT

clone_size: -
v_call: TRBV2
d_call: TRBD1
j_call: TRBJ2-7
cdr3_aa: CASKRQGYEQYF
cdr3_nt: TGTGCCAGCAAAAGACAGGGTTACGAGCAGTACTTC

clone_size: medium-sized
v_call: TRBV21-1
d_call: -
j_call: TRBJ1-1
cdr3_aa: CASRPVRVANTEAFF
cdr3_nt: TGTGCCAGCCGACCGGTCAGGGTGGCGAACACTGAAGCTTTCTTT

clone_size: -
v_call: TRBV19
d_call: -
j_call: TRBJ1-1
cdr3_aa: CASRRRPDTEAFF
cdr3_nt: TGTGCCAGTAGGAGACGACCAGACACTGAAGCTTTCTTT

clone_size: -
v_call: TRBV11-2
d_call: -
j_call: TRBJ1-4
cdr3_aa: CASSLESLLRGGNEKLFF
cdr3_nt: TGTGCCAGCAGCTTAGAGTCCCTCCTAAGAGGGGGGAATGAAAAACTGTTTTTT

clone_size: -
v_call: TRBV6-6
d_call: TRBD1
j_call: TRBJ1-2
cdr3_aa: CASSSGQGNYGYTF
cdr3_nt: TGTGCCAGCAGCTCAGGACAGGGGAACTATGGCTACACCTTC

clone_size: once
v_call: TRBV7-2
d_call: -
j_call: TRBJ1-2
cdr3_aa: CASSLARDNYGYTF
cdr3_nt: TGTGCCAGCAGCTTAGCCCGGGACAACTATGGCTACACCTTC

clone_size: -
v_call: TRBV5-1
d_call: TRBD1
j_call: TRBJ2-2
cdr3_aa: CASSPSGGSNTGELFF
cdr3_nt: TGCGCCAGTAGCCCGTCAGGGGGATCGAACACCGGGGAGCTGTTTTTT

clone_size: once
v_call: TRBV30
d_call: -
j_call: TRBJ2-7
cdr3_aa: CAWMAQGGSYEQYF
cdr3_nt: TGTGCCTGGATGGCCCAGGGGGGTTCCTACGAGCAGTACTTC

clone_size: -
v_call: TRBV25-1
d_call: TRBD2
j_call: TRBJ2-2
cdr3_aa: CASSPTSGRSNTGELFF
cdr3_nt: TGTGCCAGCAGTCCGACTAGCGGGAGAAGCAACACCGGGGAGCTGTTTTTT

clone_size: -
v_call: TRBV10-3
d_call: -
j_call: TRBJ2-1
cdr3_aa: CAISGRSSPYNEQFF
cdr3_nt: TGTGCCATCAGTGGGAGGAGCAGTCCGTACAATGAGCAGTTCTTC

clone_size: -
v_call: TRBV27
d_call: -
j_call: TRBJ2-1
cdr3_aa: CASSLKVGYEQFF
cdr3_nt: TGTGCCAGCAGTTTAAAGGTGGGATATGAGCAGTTCTTC

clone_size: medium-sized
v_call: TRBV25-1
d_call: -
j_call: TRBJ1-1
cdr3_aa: CASNGIGTEAFF
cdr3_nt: TGTGCCAGCAATGGGATTGGCACTGAAGCTTTCTTT

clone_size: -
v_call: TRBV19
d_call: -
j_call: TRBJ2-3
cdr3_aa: CAGRVVSSTDTQYF
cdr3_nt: TGTGCCGGTAGGGTTGTTTCTAGCACAGATACGCAGTATTTT

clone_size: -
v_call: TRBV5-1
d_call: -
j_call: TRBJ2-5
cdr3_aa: CASSFLDSGHETQYF
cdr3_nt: TGCGCCAGCAGCTTTTTGGACTCGGGCCACGAGACCCAGTACTTC

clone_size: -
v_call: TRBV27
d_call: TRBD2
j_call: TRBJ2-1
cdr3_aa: CASSYTGLAGGGEQFF
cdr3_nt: TGTGCCAGCAGTTATACGGGACTAGCGGGAGGCGGGGAGCAGTTCTTC

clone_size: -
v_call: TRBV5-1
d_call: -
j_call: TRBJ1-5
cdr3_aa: CASSLFWGGQPQHF
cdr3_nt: TGCGCCAGCAGCTTGTTTTGGGGGGGACAGCCCCAGCATTTT

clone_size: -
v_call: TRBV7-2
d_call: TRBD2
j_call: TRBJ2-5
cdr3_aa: CASSPQRGAGAGETQYF
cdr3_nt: TGTGCCAGCAGCCCCCAGAGAGGCGCGGGAGCAGGAGAGACCCAGTACTTC

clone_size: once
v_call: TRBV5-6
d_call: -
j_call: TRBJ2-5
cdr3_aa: CASSLRETQYF
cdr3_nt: TGTGCCAGCAGCTTGAGAGAGACCCAGTACTTC

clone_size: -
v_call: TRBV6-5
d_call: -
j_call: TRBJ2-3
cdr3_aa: CASAKRDTQYF
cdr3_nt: TGTGCCAGCGCCAAAAGGGATACGCAGTATTTT

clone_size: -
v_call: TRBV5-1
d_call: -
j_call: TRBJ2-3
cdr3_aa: CASSLGGSTGLTDTQYF
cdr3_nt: TGCGCCAGCAGCTTGGGTGGGTCGACAGGCCTCACAGATACGCAGTATTTT

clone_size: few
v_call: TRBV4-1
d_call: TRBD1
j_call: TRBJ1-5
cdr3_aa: CASSQDLTGGGQPQHF
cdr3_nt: TGCGCCAGCAGCCAAGATCTAACAGGGGGAGGTCAGCCCCAGCATTTT

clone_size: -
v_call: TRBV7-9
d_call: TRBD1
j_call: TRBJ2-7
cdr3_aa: CASSLPGQSYEQYF
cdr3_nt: TGTGCCAGCAGCCTACCGGGACAGTCCTACGAGCAGTACTTC

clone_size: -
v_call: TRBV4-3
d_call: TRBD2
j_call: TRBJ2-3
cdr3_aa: CASSQGGGADTQYF
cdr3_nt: TGCGCCAGCAGCCAAGGCGGGGGGGCAGATACGCAGTATTTT